The sequence of this T cell receptor (beta chain) was determined in a study of blood T cell repertoires in COVID-19. Sequencing used immunoSEQ multiplex PCR; TCRdb keeps in-frame clones, though not all of them. Among approximately 130,000 clones, roughly 90% were seen once, and the ten largest hold approximately 2.3%. The CDR3 is made up of 18 amino acids. The chain is built from TRBV21-1 and TRBJ2-5; TRBD1, as called in the table, went unchecked against the DNA. TRBV21-1 is labeled a pseudogene. The receptor was derived from a woman aged 45 to 65 who had recovered from COVID-19. The sequenced material came from PBMCs or T cells enriched from blood (not recorded which). CDR3 region: CASSKGQGASEYQETQYF. DNA of the CDR3: TGTGCCAGCAGCAAGGGGCAGGGGGCTAGCGAGTACCAAGAGACCCAGTACTTC.